Listed below are T cell receptor beta chains from one sample, sequenced in a study of T cells in Graves' hyperthyroidism and ophthalmopathy. A single record per CDR3 protein comes from TCRdb applying MiXCR to the multiplex PCR reads. The data show 300,000 to 450,000 distinct CDR3 sequences, more than 11% seen once. The sequenced sample consisted of blood. These receptors were taken from a woman aged 55-69 years with Graves' hyperthyroidism. Both conserved end residues are trimmed from each CDR3. The order of the fields is CDR3 protein, J gene, D gene, V gene. A D gene is named only where the DNA matches it firmly.

ASSGIEETQY	TRBJ2-5	-	TRBV7-3
ASSYSGLAGYTDTQY	TRBJ2-3	TRBD2	TRBV6-6
AESLAGGDEQF	TRBJ2-1	TRBD2	TRBV30
ASSLSLQLPPST	TRBJ1-2	-	TRBV12-3/TRBV12-4
ASSDAGTGADTQY	TRBJ2-3	TRBD1	TRBV6-1
ASSYSLYPAVYEQY	TRBJ2-7	-	TRBV6-5
ASSIGRSSYEQY	TRBJ2-7	-	TRBV7-2
ASSERGRNTEAF	TRBJ1-1	-	TRBV6-1
ASSSDRVDEKLF	TRBJ1-4	TRBD1	TRBV7-2
ASSGILPTNEKLF	TRBJ1-4	-	TRBV28
ASSLFSVGSLTPSYEQY	TRBJ2-7	-	TRBV11-2
SVEETGNSYEQY	TRBJ2-7	-	TRBV29-1
ASSGKAGTLNEQF	TRBJ2-1	-	TRBV2
ASRSSGQETQY	TRBJ2-5	-	TRBV11-3
ASSQEGLSSYNEQF	TRBJ2-1	-	TRBV4-1
ASSEGPDRGLETQY	TRBJ2-5	TRBD1	TRBV25-1
SAREQGRYEQY	TRBJ2-7	TRBD1	TRBV20-1
ATSRELAGSNEQY	TRBJ2-7	TRBD2	TRBV15
ASSLRSWDSGEQY	TRBJ2-7	-	TRBV12-3/TRBV12-4